The clone carrying this TCR beta chain was detected ten times or more. What it binds is not known. TCRdb redid the calling of the 5' RACE reads with MiXCR, one entry per CDR3 protein. In the table there are tens of thousands of distinct CDR3 sequences, 5.8% of which are singletons. This sample is part of a study of early T cells in non-severe SARS-CoV-2 infection. Study overall: Chains from this unsorted whole-blood bulk RNA could not be paired. Study outcomes and limitations: VDJdb-based annotation leaned toward anti-spike CD8 responses and missed private and CD4 specificities.

Trimming pared 3 bases from V and 2 bases from J, leaving 8 bases between. The CDR3 extends over 13 amino acids. The source is an adult who was a healthcare worker with PCR-confirmed SARS-CoV-2 infection or an uninfected control (not recorded which). V and J are TRBV12-3 or TRBV12-4 and TRBJ2-7; no clear D. The source material was whole blood. CDR3 sequence reads: CASSFGSTYEQYF. DNA for the CDR3: TGTGCCAGCAGTTTTGGCAGTACCTACGAGCAGTACTTC.